This is a list of T cell receptor beta chains from one sample in a study of T cells expressing NK-cell markers. TCRdb reanalyzed the 5' RACE reads and collapses them to one entry per CDR3 protein, without DNA. Its table lists about 300,000 distinct CDR3 sequences. Sequenced material: blood T cells: a sorted CD56 or NKG2C T cell subset, CD4+ or CD8+ T cells, or bulk PBMC T cells (not recorded which). All receptors derive from a woman aged 18-70 years in good health. CDR3s include the opening cysteine and the closing phenylalanine or tryptophan. Fields, in order: V gene, J gene, CDR3 protein.

V gene: TRBV9; J gene: TRBJ2-1; CDR3 protein: CASSALNEQFF
V gene: TRBV5-1; J gene: TRBJ2-1; CDR3 protein: CATNPGTSGNNEQFF
V gene: TRBV18; J gene: TRBJ2-5; CDR3 protein: CASSPGLLRETQYF
V gene: TRBV20-1; J gene: TRBJ1-1; CDR3 protein: CSARDRGRSTEAFF
V gene: TRBV20-1; J gene: TRBJ2-7; CDR3 protein: CSARDHQTYEQYF
V gene: TRBV11-2; J gene: TRBJ2-7; CDR3 protein: CASSWTGGDYEQYF
V gene: TRBV20-1; J gene: TRBJ1-2; CDR3 protein: CSAPDPENYGYTF
V gene: TRBV7-2; J gene: TRBJ2-3; CDR3 protein: CASSTGDTQYF
V gene: TRBV3-1; J gene: TRBJ2-7; CDR3 protein: CASSMDGEREQYF
V gene: TRBV7-2; J gene: TRBJ2-5; CDR3 protein: CASSLGAPTQETQYF